This TCR beta chain originates from a study of blood T cell repertoires in COVID-19. Study in general: Acute and convalescent COVID-19 specimens originated in the United States, Italy and Spain. T cells, B-cell-depleted T cells, or PBMCs provided the cDNA or gDNA that served as material.

The protocol was immunoSEQ multiplex PCR, while the TCRdb copy is restricted to in-frame clones and leaves out a portion. Found here are about 160,000 clones, around 92% of them singletons; the top ten hold about 4.6%. V was clipped by 1 base and J by 2 bases; unmatched bases: 3. Germline lookup yields CDR1 SGHVS and CDR2 FNYEAQ. CDR3 length: 16 amino acids. This clonotype originated in a man between 25 and 39 years old with COVID-19, enrolled during active disease. The V call is TRBV7-6, the J call TRBJ2-2; 8 bases line up with TRBD1. Sequencing input: peripheral blood. The CDR3: CASSLEAGGNTGELFF. The CDR3 region has the DNA TGTGCCAGCAGCTTAGAGGCAGGGGGCAACACCGGGGAGCTGTTTTTT.